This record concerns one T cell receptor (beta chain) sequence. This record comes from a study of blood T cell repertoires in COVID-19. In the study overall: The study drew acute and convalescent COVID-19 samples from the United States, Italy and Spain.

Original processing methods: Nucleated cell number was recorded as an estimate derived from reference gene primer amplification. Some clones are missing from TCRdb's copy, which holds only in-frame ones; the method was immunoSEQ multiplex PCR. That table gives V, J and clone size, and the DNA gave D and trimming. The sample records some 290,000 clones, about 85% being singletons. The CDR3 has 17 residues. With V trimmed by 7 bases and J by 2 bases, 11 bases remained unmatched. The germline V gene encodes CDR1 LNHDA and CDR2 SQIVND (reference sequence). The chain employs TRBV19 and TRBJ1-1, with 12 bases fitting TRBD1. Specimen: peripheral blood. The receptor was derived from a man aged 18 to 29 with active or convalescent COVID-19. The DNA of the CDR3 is TGTGCCAGTACCCTCAGCGGGACAGGGGGCGGTAACACTGAAGCTTTCTTT. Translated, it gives CASTLSGTGGGNTEAFF.